This T cell receptor beta chain derives from a study of T cell responses to AZD1222 COVID-19 vaccine. As for the study in general: Second-dose intervals near 4 or 12 weeks were combined. Regarding the study as a whole: It should be noted that donors were predominantly white British and more often female, and clonal diversity was possibly underestimated. Unmutated variant regions are reportedly targeted by nearly half of spike-specific TCRs. Just a handful of people given AZD1222 tested seropositive at baseline.

The CDR3 sequence is 15 residues long. Germline V gene lookup returns CDR1 SGHNT and CDR2 YENEEA. V lost 5 bases to trimming and J lost 7 bases; unmatched junction nucleotides: 6. Assay: immunoSEQ multiplex PCR; the TCRdb copy retains only in-frame clones and omits some. Altogether about 140,000 clones are present, just under 95% being singletons, with the ten largest covering over 1.5%. This clone was seen only once. No antigen is known for it. This TCR derives from an adult in good health. Here the sequenced sample was peripheral blood, taken on day 0 of AZD1222 vaccination. The chain couples TRBV11-3 to TRBJ2-2, with 11 bases matching TRBD1. This CDR3 is CASSIGTGGNGELFF. In nucleotides, the CDR3 is TGTGCCAGCAGCATAGGGACAGGGGGGAACGGGGAGCTGTTTTTT.